Detailed here is one T cell receptor beta chain. Its antigen is unknown. Clones were read by immunoSEQ multiplex PCR, and TCRdb kept only the in-frame ones, dropping some. The table lists roughly 380,000 clones, about nine tenths of them singletons, with roughly 3.1% in the top ten. This specimen belongs to a study of Ad26.COV2.S vaccination and SARS-CoV-2 variants. Study-wide background: This donor came from the COV1001 trial of Ad26.COV2.S.

Treatment given: some 20 received Ad26.COV2.S at low or high dose, single or two shots; roughly five received placebo; per-sample allocation not given. All samples were drawn on day 63, counting from the first vaccine or placebo injection. At a Boston site, the person donating was an adult of 18-55 years. This CDR3 comprises 17 residues. Germline assignment: CDR1 MNHEY and CDR2 SVGEGT. V dropped 2 bases and J dropped 6; count of bases not matched to a gene: 11. Findings of the study overall: Responses of spike-specific T cells (both CD8+ and CD4+) reportedly showed substantial breadth after vaccination.

This receptor was obtained from a person aged 18-65 years who received the Ad26.COV2.S COVID-19 vaccine or a placebo. This material consisted of peripheral blood, taken in a trial of Ad26.COV2.S vaccine versus placebo. The chain has TRBV6-2 or TRBV6-3 and TRBJ2-2; 8 nucleotides align to TRBD2. This CDR3 is CASSYPRPGGAAGELFF. For the CDR3, the DNA is TGTGCCAGCAGTTACCCGCGGCCGGGGGGGGCAGCCGGGGAGCTGTTTTTT.